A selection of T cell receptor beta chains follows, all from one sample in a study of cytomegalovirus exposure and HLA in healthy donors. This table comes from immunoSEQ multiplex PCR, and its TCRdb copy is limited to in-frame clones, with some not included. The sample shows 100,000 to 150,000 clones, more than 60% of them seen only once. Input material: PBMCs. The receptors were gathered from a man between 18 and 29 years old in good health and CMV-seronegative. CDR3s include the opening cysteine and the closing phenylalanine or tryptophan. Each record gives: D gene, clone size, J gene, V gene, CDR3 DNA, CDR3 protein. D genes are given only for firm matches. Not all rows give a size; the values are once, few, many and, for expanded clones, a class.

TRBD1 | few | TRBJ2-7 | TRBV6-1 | TGTGCCAGCAGTGTTCGTCCGGGACAGACGCTTGGCGAGCAGTACTTC | CASSVRPGQTLGEQYF
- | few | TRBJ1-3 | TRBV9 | TGTGCCAGCAGCGCAGACCCCAGGGCCTTCTCTGGAAACACCATATATTTT | CASSADPRAFSGNTIYF
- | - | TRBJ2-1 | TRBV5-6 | TGTGCCAGCAGCTTCGCCGCAGGCTCCTACAATGAGCAGTTCTTC | CASSFAAGSYNEQFF
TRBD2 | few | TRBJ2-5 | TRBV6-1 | TGTGCCAGCAGTGGTAGCGGGGGCCGACAAGAGACCCAGTACTTC | CASSGSGGRQETQYF
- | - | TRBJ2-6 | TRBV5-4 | TGTGCCAGCAGCACGACTACTTCTGGGGCCAACGTCCTGACTTTC | CASSTTTSGANVLTF
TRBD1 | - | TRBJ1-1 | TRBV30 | TGTGCCTGGAGTTTCTCGACAGGGGCTGAAGCTTTCTTT | CAWSFSTGAEAFF
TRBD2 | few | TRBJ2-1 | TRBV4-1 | TGCGCCAGCAGCCCCCCACTAGCGGGAGGGTACAATGAGCAGTTCTTC | CASSPPLAGGYNEQFF
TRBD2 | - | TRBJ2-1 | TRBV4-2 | TGTGCCAGCAGCCAAGAACTAGCGGGGTGGGATGAGCAGTTCTTC | CASSQELAGWDEQFF
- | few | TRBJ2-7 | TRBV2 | TGTGCCAGCTCCACTCACCCCTACGAGCAGTACTTC | CASSTHPYEQYF
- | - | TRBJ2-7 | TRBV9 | TGTGCCAGCAGCCTCTCCGGGGGGCCTGTTTACGAGCAGTACTTC | CASSLSGGPVYEQYF
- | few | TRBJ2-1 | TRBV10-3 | TGTGCCATCAGTCCCGGCAATGAGCAGTTCTTC | CAISPGNEQFF
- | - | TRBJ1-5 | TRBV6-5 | TGTGCCAGCAGTACCAGGGCACACCATCAGCCCCAGCATTTT | CASSTRAHHQPQHF
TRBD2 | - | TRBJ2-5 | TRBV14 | TGTGCCAGCAGCCAGGGACTAGGCAAGCAGTACTTC | CASSQGLGKQYF
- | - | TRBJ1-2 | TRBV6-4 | TGTGCCACTTACAGGGTTGGCTATGGCTACACCTTC | CATYRVGYGYTF
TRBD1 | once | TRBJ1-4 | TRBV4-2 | TGTGCCAGCAGCCAAGAGGGACAGTCGCGTGCAACTAATGAAAAACTGTTTTTT | CASSQEGQSRATNEKLFF
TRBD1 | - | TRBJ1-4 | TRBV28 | TGTGCCAGCAGTACCCTAACAGGGGCCCCGGAAAAACTGTTTTTT | CASSTLTGAPEKLFF
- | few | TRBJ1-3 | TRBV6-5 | TGTGCCAGCAGTTACTTGTCAGGGTCAAGAAACACCATATATTTT | CASSYLSGSRNTIYF